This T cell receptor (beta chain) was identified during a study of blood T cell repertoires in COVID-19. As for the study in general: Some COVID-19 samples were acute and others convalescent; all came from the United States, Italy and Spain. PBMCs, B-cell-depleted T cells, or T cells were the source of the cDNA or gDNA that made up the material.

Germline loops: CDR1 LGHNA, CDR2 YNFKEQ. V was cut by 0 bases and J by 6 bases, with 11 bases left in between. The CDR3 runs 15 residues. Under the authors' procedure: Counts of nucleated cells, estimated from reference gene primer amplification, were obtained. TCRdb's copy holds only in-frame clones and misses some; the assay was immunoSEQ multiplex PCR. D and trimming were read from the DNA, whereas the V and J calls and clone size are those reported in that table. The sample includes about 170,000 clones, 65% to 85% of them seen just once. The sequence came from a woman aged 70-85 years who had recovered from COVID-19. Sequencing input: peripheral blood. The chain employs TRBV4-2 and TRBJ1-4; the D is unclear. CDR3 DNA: TGTGCCAGCAGCCAAGATGGCGGTCGGGATGAAAAACTGTTTTTT. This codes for CASSQDGGRDEKLFF.